This TCR beta chain was captured in a study of blood T cell repertoires in COVID-19. Study-wide background: Samples of COVID-19 (acute and convalescent) were obtained from the United States, Italy and Spain. The analysed material was cDNA or gDNA that came from T cells, B-cell-depleted T cells, or PBMCs.

V dropped 3 bases and J dropped 0 bases, with 12 bases sitting between them. The CDR3 covers 16 residues. Germline CDR1 is KGHSH and CDR2 is LQKENI. Sequencing was performed with immunoSEQ multiplex PCR; in TCRdb, only in-frame clones are kept and a portion is missing. The profile shows about 45,000 clones, over 80% of them singletons. Sequenced input: peripheral blood. This clonotype was obtained from a human donor in a cohort sampled during active COVID-19. V and J are TRBV18 and TRBJ1-5, with TRBD1 as a possible D gene (5 bases). DNA of the CDR3: TGTGCCAGCTCACCTGGGGCGGGGGATAGCAATCAGCCCCAGCATTTT. Translation: CASSPGAGDSNQPQHF.